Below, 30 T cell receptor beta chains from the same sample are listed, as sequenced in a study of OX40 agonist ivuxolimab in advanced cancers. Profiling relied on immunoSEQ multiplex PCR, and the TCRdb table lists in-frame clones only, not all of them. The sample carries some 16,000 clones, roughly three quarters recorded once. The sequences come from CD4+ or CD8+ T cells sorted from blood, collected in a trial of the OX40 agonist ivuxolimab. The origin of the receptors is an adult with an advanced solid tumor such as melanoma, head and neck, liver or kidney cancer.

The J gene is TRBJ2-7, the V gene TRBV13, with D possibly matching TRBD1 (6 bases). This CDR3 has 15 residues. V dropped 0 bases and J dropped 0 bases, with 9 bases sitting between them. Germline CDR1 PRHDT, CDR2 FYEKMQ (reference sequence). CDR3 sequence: CASSLGAGASYEQYF. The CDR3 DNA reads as TGTGCCAGCAGCTTAGGAGCAGGGGCCTCCTACGAGCAGTACTTC.

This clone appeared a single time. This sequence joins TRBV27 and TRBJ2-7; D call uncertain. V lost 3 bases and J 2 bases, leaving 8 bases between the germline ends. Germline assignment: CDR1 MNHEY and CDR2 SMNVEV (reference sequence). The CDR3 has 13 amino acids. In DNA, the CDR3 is TGTGCCAGCAGTTTTGGGGATACCTACGAGCAGTACTTC. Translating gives CASSFGDTYEQYF.

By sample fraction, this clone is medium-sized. In DNA form, the CDR3 reads TGTGCCAGCAGTTACTCCAAGGGGGCGGGTGGCTACACCTTC. Its protein product is CASSYSKGAGGYTF. The V gene is TRBV7-2, the J gene TRBJ1-2, with TRBD1 identical over 7 bases. This CDR3 is built from 14 residues. Germline loops: CDR1 SGHTA, CDR2 FQGNSA. V was pared by 6 bases and J by 7 bases, with 11 bases of the junction left unmatched.

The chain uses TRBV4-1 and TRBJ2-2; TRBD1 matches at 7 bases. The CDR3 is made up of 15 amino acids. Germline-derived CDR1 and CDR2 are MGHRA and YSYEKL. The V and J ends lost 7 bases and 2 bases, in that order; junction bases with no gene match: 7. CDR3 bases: TGCGCCAGCACCTCCTGGACAGGAAACACCGGGGAGCTGTTTTTT. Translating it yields CASTSWTGNTGELFF.

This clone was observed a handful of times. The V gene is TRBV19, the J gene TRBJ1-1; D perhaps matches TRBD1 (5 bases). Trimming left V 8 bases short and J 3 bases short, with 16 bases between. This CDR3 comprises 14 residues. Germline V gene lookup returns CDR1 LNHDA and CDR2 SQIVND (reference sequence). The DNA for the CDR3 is TGTGCCAGTCACACTCCTACAGGAGACACTGAAGCTTTCTTT. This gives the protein CASHTPTGDTEAFF. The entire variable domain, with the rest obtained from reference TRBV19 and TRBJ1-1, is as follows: DGGITQSPKYLFRKEGQNVTLSCEQNLNHDAMYWYRQDPGQGLRLIYYSQIVNDFQKGDIAEGYSVSREKKESFPLTVTSAQKNPTAFYLCASHTPTGDTEAFFGQGTRLTVV.

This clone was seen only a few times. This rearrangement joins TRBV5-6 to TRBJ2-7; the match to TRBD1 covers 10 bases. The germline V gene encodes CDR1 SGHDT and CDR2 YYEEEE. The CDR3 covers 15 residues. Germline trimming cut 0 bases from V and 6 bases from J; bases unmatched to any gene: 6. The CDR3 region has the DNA TGTGCCAGCAGCTTGGAGGGACAGGGGCCGTCCGAGCAGTACTTC. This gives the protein CASSLEGQGPSEQYF.

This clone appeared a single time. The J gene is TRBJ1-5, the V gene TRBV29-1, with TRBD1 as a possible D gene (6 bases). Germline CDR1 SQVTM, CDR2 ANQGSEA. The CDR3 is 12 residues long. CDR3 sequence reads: CTIRGRNQPQHF. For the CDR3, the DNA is TGCACCATCAGGGGCCGAAATCAGCCCCAGCATTTT.

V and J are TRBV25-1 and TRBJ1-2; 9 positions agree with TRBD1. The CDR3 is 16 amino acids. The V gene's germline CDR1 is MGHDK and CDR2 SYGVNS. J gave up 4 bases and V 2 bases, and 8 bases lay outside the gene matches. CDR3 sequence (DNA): TGTGCCAGCAGTGAAAGTCCCGGACAGGGGATCTATGGCTACACCTTC. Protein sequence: CASSESPGQGIYGYTF.

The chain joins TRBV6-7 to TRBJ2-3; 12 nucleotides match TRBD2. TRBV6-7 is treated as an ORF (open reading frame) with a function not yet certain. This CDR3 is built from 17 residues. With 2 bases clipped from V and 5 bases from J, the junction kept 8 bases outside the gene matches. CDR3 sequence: CASSYTRLAGERDTQYF. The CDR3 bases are TGTGCCAGCAGTTACACGAGACTAGCGGGGGAAAGAGATACGCAGTATTTT.

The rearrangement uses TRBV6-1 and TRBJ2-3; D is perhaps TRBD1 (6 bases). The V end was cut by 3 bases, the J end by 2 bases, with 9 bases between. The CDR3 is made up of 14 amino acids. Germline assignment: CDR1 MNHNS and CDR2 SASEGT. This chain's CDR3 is CASSEGHHTDTQYF. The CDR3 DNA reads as TGTGCCAGCAGTGAGGGACACCACACAGATACGCAGTATTTT.

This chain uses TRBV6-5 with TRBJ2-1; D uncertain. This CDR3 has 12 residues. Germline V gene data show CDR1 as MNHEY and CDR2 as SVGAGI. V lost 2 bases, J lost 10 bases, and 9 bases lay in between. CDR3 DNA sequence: TGTGCCAGCAGTTACCCCGGACCGGAGCAGTTCTTC. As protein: CASSYPGPEQFF.

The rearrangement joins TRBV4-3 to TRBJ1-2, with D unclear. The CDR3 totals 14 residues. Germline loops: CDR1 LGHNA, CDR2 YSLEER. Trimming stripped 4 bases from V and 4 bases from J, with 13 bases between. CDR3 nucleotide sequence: TGCGCCAGCAGCCCCTCGGACGGCACCTATGGCTACACCTTC. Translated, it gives CASSPSDGTYGYTF.

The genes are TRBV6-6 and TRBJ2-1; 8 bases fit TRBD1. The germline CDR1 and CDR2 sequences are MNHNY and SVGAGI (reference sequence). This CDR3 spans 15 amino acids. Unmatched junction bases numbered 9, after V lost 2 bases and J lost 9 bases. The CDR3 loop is CASSYGTGGESEQFF. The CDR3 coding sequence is TGTGCCAGCAGTTACGGGACAGGTGGGGAGAGTGAGCAGTTCTTC.

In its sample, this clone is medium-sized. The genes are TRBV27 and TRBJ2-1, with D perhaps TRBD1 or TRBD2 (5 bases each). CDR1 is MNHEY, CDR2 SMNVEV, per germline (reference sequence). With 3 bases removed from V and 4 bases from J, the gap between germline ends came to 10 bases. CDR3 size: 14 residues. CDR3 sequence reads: CASSFGGYYNEQFF. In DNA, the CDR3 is TGTGCCAGCAGTTTTGGGGGTTATTACAATGAGCAGTTCTTC.

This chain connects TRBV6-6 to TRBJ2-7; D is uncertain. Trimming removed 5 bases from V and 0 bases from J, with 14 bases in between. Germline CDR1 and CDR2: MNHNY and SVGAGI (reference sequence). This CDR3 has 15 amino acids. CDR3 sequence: CASSPEGQPSYEQYF. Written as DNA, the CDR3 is TGTGCCAGCAGTCCCGAAGGGCAGCCCTCCTACGAGCAGTACTTC.

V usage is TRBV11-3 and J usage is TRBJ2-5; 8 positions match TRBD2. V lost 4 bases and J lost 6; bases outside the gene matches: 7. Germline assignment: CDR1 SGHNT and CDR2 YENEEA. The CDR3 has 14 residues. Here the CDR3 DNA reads TGTGCCAGCAGCTCACGGGGGGGTGACCAGACCCAGTACTTC. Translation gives CASSSRGGDQTQYF. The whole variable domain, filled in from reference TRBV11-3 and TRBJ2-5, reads EAGVVQSPRYKIIEKKQPVAFWCNPISGHNTLYWYLQNLGQGPELLIRYENEEAVDDSQLPKDRFSAERLKGVDSTLKIQPAELGDSAVYLCASSSRGGDQTQYFGPGTRLLVL.

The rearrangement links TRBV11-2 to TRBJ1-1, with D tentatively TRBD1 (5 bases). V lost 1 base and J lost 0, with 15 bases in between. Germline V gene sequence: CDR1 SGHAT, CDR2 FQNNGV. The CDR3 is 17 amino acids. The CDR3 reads CASSLGGTWEVNTEAFF. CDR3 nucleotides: TGTGCCAGCAGCTTAGGGGGGACCTGGGAGGTGAACACTGAAGCTTTCTTT.

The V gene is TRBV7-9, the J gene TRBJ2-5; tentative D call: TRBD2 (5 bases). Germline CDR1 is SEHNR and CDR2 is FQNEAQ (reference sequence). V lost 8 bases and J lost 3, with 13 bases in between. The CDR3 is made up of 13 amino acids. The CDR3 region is CASENGLEETQYF. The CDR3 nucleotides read TGTGCCAGCGAGAACGGACTGGAAGAGACCCAGTACTTC.

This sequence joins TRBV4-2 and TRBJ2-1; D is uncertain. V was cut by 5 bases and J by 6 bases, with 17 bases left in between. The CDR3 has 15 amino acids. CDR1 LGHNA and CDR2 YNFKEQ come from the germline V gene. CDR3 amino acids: CASSSADLNSNEQFF. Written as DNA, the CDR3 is TGTGCCAGCAGCTCTGCGGACCTAAACTCCAATGAGCAGTTCTTC.

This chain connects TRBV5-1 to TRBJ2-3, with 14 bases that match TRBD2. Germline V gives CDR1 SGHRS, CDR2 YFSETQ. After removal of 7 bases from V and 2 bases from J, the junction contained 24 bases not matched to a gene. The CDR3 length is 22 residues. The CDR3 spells CASRLAMGQGLAGVPHTDTQYF. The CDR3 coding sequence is TGCGCCAGCCGACTTGCAATGGGACAGGGACTAGCGGGGGTCCCACACACAGATACGCAGTATTTT.

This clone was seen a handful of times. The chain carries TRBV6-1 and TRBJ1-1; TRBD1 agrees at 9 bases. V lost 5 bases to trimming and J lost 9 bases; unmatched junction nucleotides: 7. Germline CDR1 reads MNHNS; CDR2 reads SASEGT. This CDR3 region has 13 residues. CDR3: CASSPTGGFQAFF. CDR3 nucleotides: TGTGCCAGCAGTCCTACAGGGGGCTTTCAAGCTTTCTTT.

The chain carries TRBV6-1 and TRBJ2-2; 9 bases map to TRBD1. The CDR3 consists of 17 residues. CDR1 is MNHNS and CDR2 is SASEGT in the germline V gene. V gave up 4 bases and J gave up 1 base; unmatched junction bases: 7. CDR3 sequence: CASSAFDRGENTGELFF. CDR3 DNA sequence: TGTGCCAGCAGTGCTTTCGACAGGGGGGAGAACACCGGGGAGCTGTTTTTT.

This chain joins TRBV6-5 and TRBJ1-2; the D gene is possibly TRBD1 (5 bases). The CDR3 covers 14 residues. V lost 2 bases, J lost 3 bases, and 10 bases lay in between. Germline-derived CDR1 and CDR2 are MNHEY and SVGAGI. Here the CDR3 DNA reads TGTGCCAGCAGTTACGGGGTAGGGGACTATGGCTACACCTTC. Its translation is CASSYGVGDYGYTF.

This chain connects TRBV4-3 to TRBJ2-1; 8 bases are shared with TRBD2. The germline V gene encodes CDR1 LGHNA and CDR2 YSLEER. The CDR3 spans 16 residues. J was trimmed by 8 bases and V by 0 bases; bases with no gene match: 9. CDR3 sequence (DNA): TGCGCCAGCAGCCAAGACGGGGGGGGCTACGTCGATGAGCAGTTCTTC. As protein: CASSQDGGGYVDEQFF.

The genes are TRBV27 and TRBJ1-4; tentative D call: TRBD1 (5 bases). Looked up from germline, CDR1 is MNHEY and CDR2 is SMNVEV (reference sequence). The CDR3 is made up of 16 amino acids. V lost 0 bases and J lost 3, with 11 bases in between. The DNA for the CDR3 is TGTGCCAGCAGTTTATCCCAAGGGGACCCTAATGAAAAACTGTTTTTT. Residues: CASSLSQGDPNEKLFF. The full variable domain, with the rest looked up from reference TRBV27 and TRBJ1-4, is EAQVTQNPRYLITVTGKKLTVTCSQNMNHEYMSWYRQDPGLGLRQIYYSMNVEVTDKGDVPEGYKVSRKEKRNFPLILESPSPNQTSLYFCASSLSQGDPNEKLFFGSGTQLSVL.

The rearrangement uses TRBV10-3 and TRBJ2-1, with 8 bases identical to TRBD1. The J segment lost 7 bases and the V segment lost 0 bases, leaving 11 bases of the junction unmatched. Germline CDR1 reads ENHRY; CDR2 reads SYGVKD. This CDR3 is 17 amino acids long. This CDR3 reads CAISESMDRDEINEQFF. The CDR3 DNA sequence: TGTGCCATCAGTGAGTCGATGGACAGGGATGAGATAAATGAGCAGTTCTTC.

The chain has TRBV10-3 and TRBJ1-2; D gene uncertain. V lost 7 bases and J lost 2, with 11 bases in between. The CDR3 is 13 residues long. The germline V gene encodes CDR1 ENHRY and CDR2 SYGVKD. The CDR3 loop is CAITGSPNYGYTF. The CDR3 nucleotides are TGTGCCATCACGGGATCCCCCAACTATGGCTACACCTTC.

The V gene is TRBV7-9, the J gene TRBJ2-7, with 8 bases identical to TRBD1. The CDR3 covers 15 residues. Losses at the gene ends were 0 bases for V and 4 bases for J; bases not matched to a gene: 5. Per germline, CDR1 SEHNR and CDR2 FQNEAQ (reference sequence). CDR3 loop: CASSLAQGVRYEQYF. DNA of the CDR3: TGTGCCAGCAGCTTAGCACAGGGGGTGCGGTACGAGCAGTACTTC.

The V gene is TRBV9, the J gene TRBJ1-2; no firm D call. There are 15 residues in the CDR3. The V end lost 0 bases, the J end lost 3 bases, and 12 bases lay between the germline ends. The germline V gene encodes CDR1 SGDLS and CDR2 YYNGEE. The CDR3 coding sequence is TGTGCCAGCAGCGTAGTCGAGGAGTTGGACTATGGCTACACCTTC. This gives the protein CASSVVEELDYGYTF.

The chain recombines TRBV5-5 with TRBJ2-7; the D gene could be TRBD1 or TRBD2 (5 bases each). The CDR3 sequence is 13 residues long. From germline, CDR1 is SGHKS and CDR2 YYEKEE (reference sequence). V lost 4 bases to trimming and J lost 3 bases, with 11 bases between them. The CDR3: CASSRGPNYEQYF. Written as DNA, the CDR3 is TGTGCCAGCAGCCGGGGCCCGAACTACGAGCAGTACTTC.